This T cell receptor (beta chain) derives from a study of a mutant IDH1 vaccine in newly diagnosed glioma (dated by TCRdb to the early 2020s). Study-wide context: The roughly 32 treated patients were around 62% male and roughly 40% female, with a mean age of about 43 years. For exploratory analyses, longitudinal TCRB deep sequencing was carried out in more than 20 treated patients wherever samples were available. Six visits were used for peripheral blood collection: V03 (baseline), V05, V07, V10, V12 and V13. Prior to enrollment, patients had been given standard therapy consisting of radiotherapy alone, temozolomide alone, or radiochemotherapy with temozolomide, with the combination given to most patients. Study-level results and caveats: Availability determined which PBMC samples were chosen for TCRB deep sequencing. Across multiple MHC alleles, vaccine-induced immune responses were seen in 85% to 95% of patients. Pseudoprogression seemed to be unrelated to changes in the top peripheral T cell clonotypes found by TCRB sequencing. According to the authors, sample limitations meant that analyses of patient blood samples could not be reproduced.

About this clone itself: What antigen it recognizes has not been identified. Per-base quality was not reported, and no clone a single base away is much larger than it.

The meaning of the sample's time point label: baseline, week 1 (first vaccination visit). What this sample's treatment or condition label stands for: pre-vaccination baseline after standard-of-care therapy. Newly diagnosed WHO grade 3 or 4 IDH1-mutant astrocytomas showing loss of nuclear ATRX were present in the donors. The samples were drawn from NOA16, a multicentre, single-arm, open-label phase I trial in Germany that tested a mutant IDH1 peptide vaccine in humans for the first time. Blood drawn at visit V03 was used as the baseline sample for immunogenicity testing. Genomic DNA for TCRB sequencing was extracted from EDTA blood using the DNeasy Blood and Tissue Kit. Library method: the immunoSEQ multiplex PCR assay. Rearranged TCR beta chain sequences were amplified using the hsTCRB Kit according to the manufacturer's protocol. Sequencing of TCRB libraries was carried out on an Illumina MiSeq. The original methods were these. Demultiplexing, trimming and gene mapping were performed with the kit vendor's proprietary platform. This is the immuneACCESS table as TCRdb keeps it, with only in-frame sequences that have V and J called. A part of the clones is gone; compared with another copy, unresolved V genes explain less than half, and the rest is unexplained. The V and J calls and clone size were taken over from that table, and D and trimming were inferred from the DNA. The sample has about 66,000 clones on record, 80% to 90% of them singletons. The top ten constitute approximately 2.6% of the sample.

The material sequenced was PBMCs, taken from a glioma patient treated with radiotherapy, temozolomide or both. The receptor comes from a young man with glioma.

The nucleotide sequence is TGTGCCAGCAGTGGCAGGGTAGGTCAGCCCCAGCATTTT. Translated, this is CASSGRVGQPQHF. The chain is encoded by TRBV28 joined to TRBJ1-5, with a weak D call of TRBD1 (5 bases match). The CDR3 holds 13 amino acids from the cysteine to the phenylalanine. Just CDR3 DNA is preserved here, 39 bases in frame from base 1. The V and J ends are trimmed by 5 bases and 6 bases, leaving 11 bases between them. In the germline V gene, CDR1 corresponds to MDHEN and CDR2 to SYDVKM.